The rows below give T cell receptor beta chains drawn from one sample of a study of blood T cell repertoires in COVID-19. Libraries were prepared by immunoSEQ multiplex PCR; TCRdb keeps only in-frame clonotypes and omits some of them. The sample has about 47,000 clones, over 75% seen once. The specimen was peripheral blood. All receptors come from a woman aged 60-70 years with acute or convalescent COVID-19. The CDR3 runs from the conserved cysteine through the conserved F or W. The D gene is left open where the match is weak. Where a row states a size, it is once, few, many or the class of an expanded clone; other rows omit it.

D: TRBD1; length: 15; J: TRBJ1-3; size: NA; V: TRBV27; DNA: TGTGCCAGCAGTTTCAGACAGGGAGATGGAAACACCATATATTTT; CDR3: CASSFRQGDGNTIYF
D: NA; length: 10; J: TRBJ1-2; size: few; V: TRBV6-5; DNA: TGTGCCACCCGGGAGGATGGCTACACCTTC; CDR3: CATREDGYTF
D: NA; length: 15; J: TRBJ2-2; size: NA; V: TRBV27; DNA: TGTGCCAGCAACCCGGGAATTGAGAGCACCGGGGAGCTGTTTTTT; CDR3: CASNPGIESTGELFF
D: TRBD1; length: 15; J: TRBJ2-3; size: once; V: TRBV25-1; DNA: TGTGCCAGCAGTGAGACAGGGGCGGGCACAGATACGCAGTATTTT; CDR3: CASSETGAGTDTQYF
D: NA; length: 15; J: TRBJ1-4; size: NA; V: TRBV5-4; DNA: TGTGTCAGCAGCTTTACAGGCGCGCTGGAAGAAAAACTGTTTTTT; CDR3: CVSSFTGALEEKLFF
D: TRBD1; length: 12; J: TRBJ1-1; size: few; V: TRBV7-9; DNA: TGTGCCAGCCGACAGGGCCTCACTGAAGCTTTCTTT; CDR3: CASRQGLTEAFF
D: TRBD1; length: 14; J: TRBJ2-7; size: NA; V: TRBV6-5; DNA: TGTGCCAGCAGTTACGGCAGGGGGCAGTACGAGCAGTACTTC; CDR3: CASSYGRGQYEQYF
D: NA; length: 16; J: TRBJ1-2; size: NA; V: TRBV6-5; DNA: TGTGCCAGCAGTTCCCCGACAGGACTTAACGGCTATGGCTACACCTTC; CDR3: CASSSPTGLNGYGYTF
D: TRBD1; length: 16; J: TRBJ2-2; size: many; V: TRBV5-1; DNA: TGCGCCAGCAGCATGGATGGGACAGGGTGGACCGGGGAGCTGTTTTTT; CDR3: CASSMDGTGWTGELFF
D: TRBD1; length: 13; J: TRBJ1-1; size: NA; V: TRBV6-5; DNA: TGTGCCAGCAGTAGTACAGGGGGCACTGAAGCTTTCTTT; CDR3: CASSSTGGTEAFF
D: TRBD1; length: 15; J: TRBJ2-7; size: once; V: TRBV5-1; DNA: TGCGCCAGCAGCTTATCCGGACAGGGTGGTTCCGAGCAGTACTTC; CDR3: CASSLSGQGGSEQYF
D: NA; length: 14; J: TRBJ2-7; size: NA; V: TRBV2; DNA: TGTGCCAGCAGTGAATCAGGGTCTAGGTACGAGCAGTACTTC; CDR3: CASSESGSRYEQYF
D: NA; length: 14; J: TRBJ1-2; size: NA; V: TRBV15; DNA: TGTGCCACCAGCACCGTGCTTCAAAGAGCAGGCTACACCTTC; CDR3: CATSTVLQRAGYTF
D: NA; length: 12; J: TRBJ2-1; size: few; V: TRBV5-1; DNA: TGCGCCAGCAGCTTGGGGCACAATGAGCAGTTCTTC; CDR3: CASSLGHNEQFF
D: NA; length: 13; J: TRBJ2-1; size: NA; V: TRBV19; DNA: TGTGCCAGTAGCATAACAGGGAATGGTGAGCAGTTCTTC; CDR3: CASSITGNGEQFF
D: NA; length: 13; J: TRBJ1-6; size: NA; V: TRBV28; DNA: TGTGCCAGCAGTTTATTGGCAAATTCACCCCTCCACTTT; CDR3: CASSLLANSPLHF
D: NA; length: 13; J: TRBJ2-1; size: NA; V: TRBV6-5; DNA: TGTGCCAGCCTGACAGGATTCTACAATGAGCAGTTCTTC; CDR3: CASLTGFYNEQFF
D: NA; length: 12; J: TRBJ2-7; size: NA; V: TRBV5-8; DNA: TGTGCCAGCACCCTGAGAACCTACGAGCAGTACTTC; CDR3: CASTLRTYEQYF
D: TRBD2; length: 16; J: TRBJ2-7; size: NA; V: TRBV7-9; DNA: TGTGCCAGCAGCTTAGAAATAGGACTAGCGGCCTACGAGCAGTACTTC; CDR3: CASSLEIGLAAYEQYF
D: TRBD2; length: 16; J: TRBJ2-1; size: NA; V: TRBV7-3; DNA: TGTGCCAGCAGCTTGCGAGGGACTAGCGTGTACAATGAGCAGTTCTTC; CDR3: CASSLRGTSVYNEQFF
D: NA; length: 13; J: TRBJ1-3; size: NA; V: TRBV9; DNA: TGTGCCAGCAGCTTTGGAGACGGAAACACCATATATTTT; CDR3: CASSFGDGNTIYF
D: NA; length: 15; J: TRBJ2-5; size: NA; V: TRBV6-2/TRBV6-3; DNA: TGTGCCAGCAGCGACCCGAGCTGGGCACAAGAGACCCAGTACTTC; CDR3: CASSDPSWAQETQYF
D: NA; length: 13; J: TRBJ1-1; size: few; V: TRBV7-2; DNA: TGTGCCAGCAGCTTACCCCAGGAGGCCTACGCTTTCTTT; CDR3: CASSLPQEAYAFF
D: NA; length: 16; J: TRBJ2-2; size: NA; V: TRBV10-3; DNA: TGTGCCATCAGTGATCGGCAAGGACTTTACACCGGGGAGCTGTTTTTT; CDR3: CAISDRQGLYTGELFF
D: TRBD2; length: 17; J: TRBJ2-3; size: NA; V: TRBV7-2; DNA: TGTGCCAGCAGCGCGAGAGGGACTAGGACTAGCACAGATACGCAGTATTTT; CDR3: CASSARGTRTSTDTQYF
D: TRBD1; length: 13; J: TRBJ2-7; size: NA; V: TRBV18; DNA: TGTGCCAGCTCTCTGGACAGGAGCTACGAGCAGTACTTC; CDR3: CASSLDRSYEQYF
D: TRBD1; length: 14; J: TRBJ2-7; size: NA; V: TRBV18; DNA: TGTGCCAGCTCCCCGAGACAGGGGGACTACGAGCAGTACTTC; CDR3: CASSPRQGDYEQYF
D: NA; length: 16; J: TRBJ2-7; size: NA; V: TRBV2; DNA: TGTGCCAGCAGTGCCCTTAGGGCGGGGCTATCCTACGAGCAGTACTTC; CDR3: CASSALRAGLSYEQYF
D: TRBD1; length: 15; J: TRBJ1-5; size: once; V: TRBV5-4; DNA: TGTGCCAGCAGCCGGACAGGGGACAGCAATCAGCCCCAGCATTTT; CDR3: CASSRTGDSNQPQHF
D: TRBD2; length: 11; J: TRBJ2-5; size: NA; V: TRBV20-1; DNA: TGCAGTGCTATCCGGGAGGGGGGCCAGTACTTC; CDR3: CSAIREGGQYF
D: NA; length: 13; J: TRBJ1-2; size: NA; V: TRBV7-9; DNA: TGTGCCAGCAGCTTTGACAGTAACTATGGCTACACCTTC; CDR3: CASSFDSNYGYTF
D: TRBD2; length: 23; J: TRBJ2-2; size: NA; V: TRBV3-1/TRBV3-2; DNA: TGTGCCAGCAGCCCAATGGCTGGGGGGGCTTCGGCTAGCGGGGAGGTAAACACCGGGGAGCTGTTTTTT; CDR3: CASSPMAGGASASGEVNTGELFF
D: TRBD2; length: 16; J: TRBJ2-3; size: NA; V: TRBV4-2; DNA: TGTGCCAGCAGCCAACCTACTAGCGGGATCACAGATACGCAGTATTTT; CDR3: CASSQPTSGITDTQYF
D: NA; length: 13; J: TRBJ2-7; size: NA; V: TRBV5-1; DNA: TGCGCCAGCAGCCTGGCCAGTTCCTACGAGCAGTACTTC; CDR3: CASSLASSYEQYF
D: TRBD1; length: 17; J: TRBJ1-3; size: NA; V: TRBV7-2; DNA: TGTGCCAGCAGCTTAGAGGCCTTGGGACAGGGCGGAAACACCATATATTTT; CDR3: CASSLEALGQGGNTIYF
D: NA; length: 12; J: TRBJ2-7; size: NA; V: TRBV6-2/TRBV6-3; DNA: TGTGCCAGCAGTTCGAGCTCCTACGAGCAGTACTTC; CDR3: CASSSSSYEQYF
D: NA; length: 13; J: TRBJ1-6; size: once; V: TRBV12-3/TRBV12-4; DNA: TGTGCCAGCAGTTCAATTAGAGATTCACCCCTCCACTTT; CDR3: CASSSIRDSPLHF
D: NA; length: 16; J: TRBJ2-1; size: NA; V: TRBV21-1; DNA: TGTGCCAGCAGCGCATTTTCGCGACTAGCGGGCAATGAGCAGTTCTTC; CDR3: CASSAFSRLAGNEQFF
D: NA; length: 15; J: TRBJ1-6; size: NA; V: TRBV2; DNA: TGTGCCAGCAGTGAAGATTCAGGGTACAATTCACCCCTCCACTTT; CDR3: CASSEDSGYNSPLHF
D: NA; length: 11; J: TRBJ2-5; size: NA; V: TRBV5-1; DNA: TGCGCCAGCAGCATACAAGAGACCCAGTACTTC; CDR3: CASSIQETQYF
D: NA; length: 14; J: TRBJ2-1; size: NA; V: TRBV19; DNA: TGTGCCAGTAGACTGGGTCTAGCGAAGAATGAGCAGTTCTTC; CDR3: CASRLGLAKNEQFF
D: NA; length: 16; J: TRBJ2-3; size: NA; V: TRBV2; DNA: TGTGCCAGCAGTACAGCGGAGGGCGCGGACACAGATACGCAGTATTTT; CDR3: CASSTAEGADTDTQYF
D: NA; length: 13; J: TRBJ2-1; size: once; V: TRBV9; DNA: TGTGCCAGCAGCCCGGACTCCGGAAGTGAGCAGTTCTTC; CDR3: CASSPDSGSEQFF
D: TRBD1; length: 16; J: TRBJ1-2; size: NA; V: TRBV6-1; DNA: TGTGCCAGCAGTGGTCAGGGGACAGGGGGGGACTATGGCTACACCTTC; CDR3: CASSGQGTGGDYGYTF
D: TRBD1; length: 18; J: TRBJ1-5; size: NA; V: TRBV27; DNA: TGTGCCAGCAGTTTAGATGGACAGGGGGCGCGAAGCAATCAGCCCCAGCATTTT; CDR3: CASSLDGQGARSNQPQHF
D: NA; length: 15; J: TRBJ2-1; size: NA; V: TRBV18; DNA: TGTGCCAGCTCACAAACAGAGAGCTCCTACAATGAGCAGTTCTTC; CDR3: CASSQTESSYNEQFF
D: NA; length: 14; J: TRBJ1-1; size: NA; V: TRBV18; DNA: TGTGCCAGCTCACTGTCTACAGGGAACACTGAAGCTTTCTTT; CDR3: CASSLSTGNTEAFF
D: NA; length: 11; J: TRBJ2-7; size: few; V: TRBV29-1; DNA: TGCAGCGCCGAAAACTCTTACGAGCAGTACTTC; CDR3: CSAENSYEQYF
D: NA; length: 16; J: TRBJ1-1; size: once; V: TRBV7-9; DNA: TGTGCCAGCAGCCAGATAACGATGGACAAGAACACTGAAGCTTTCTTT; CDR3: CASSQITMDKNTEAFF